Reported below is one TCR beta chain. Its antigen is unidentified. Here immunoSEQ multiplex PCR was the method, and the copy in TCRdb shows in-frame clones only, minus some. The sample has more than 7,500 clones, 90% to 95% seen once. The sample belongs to a study of T cells in localized non-small cell lung cancer. Broader study findings: In adjacent lung appeared a median around 54 of the top 100 tumor clones. There was an association of higher blood T cell density with longer overall survival. Sequencing covered just one tumor region, so heterogeneity cannot be ruled out. Clonality of T cells reached its maximum in uninvolved adjacent lung, surpassing tumor.

Trimming removed 8 bases from V and 4 bases from J; junction bases left unmatched: 5. The CDR3 consists of 13 residues. Germline lookup yields CDR1 MNHNS and CDR2 SASEGT. Sequenced here: peripheral blood, sampled before any cancer treatment. This chain joins TRBV6-1 and TRBJ2-5; 9 bases match TRBD2. The receptor was isolated from a woman aged 35 to 70 with stage I squamous cell lung carcinoma. CDR3 nucleotide sequence: TGTGCCAGCGCGGGGGGGCCTGGAGAGACCCAGTACTTC. Translated: CASAGGPGETQYF.